This TCR beta chain is from a study of blood T cell repertoires in COVID-19 (dated by TCRdb to 2019 to 2021). The study in broad terms: Samples covering the acute and convalescent phases of COVID-19 were provided by collaborators in the United States, Italy and Spain. The material from the prospective study consisted of cDNA or gDNA derived from T cells, B-cell-depleted T cells, or PBMCs. Deeply sampled blood TCRbeta repertoires from subjects exposed to, actively infected with, or recovered from COVID-19 were included in the dataset. A freely available public database, intended as a resource for researchers studying the immune response to SARS-CoV-2, is where the repertoires were released. Samples came from the ongoing ImmuneRACE study (first 160 participants) plus 1,254 subjects from 6 global collaborators. Nearly every sample came with metadata listing a de-identified subject ID, COVID-19 status, age in years and sex. Where available, HLA class I and class II types were obtained from metadata supplied by the sample provider rather than from assay-based typing. Summary of the overall study and its limitations: The amount of clinical and demographic metadata varied by source and participant and was provided uncurated.

The immunoSEQ Assay, a bias-controlled multiplex PCR, was used to amplify TCRbeta CDR3 regions from genomic DNA. The authors' pipeline ran thus. Within the assay, amplification of reference gene primers was used to estimate how many nucleated cells each sample contained. Sequence reads were collapsed and filtered to measure the absolute abundance of every unique TCRbeta CDR3 rearrangement. For each sample, productive Simpson clonality was calculated as the square root of Simpson's diversity index across productive rearrangements. The immuneACCESS repertoire file appears here via TCRdb, limited to in-frame rearrangements. These files lack a portion of the clones; in checked studies, under half of the deficit traces to unresolved V genes, and the cause of the others is not known. Clone size and the V and J calls come from that table; the DNA yielded D and trimming. The sample table contains a few hundred thousand clones; only one count was recorded for more than 65% of them. 9.5% to 10% of the sample rests with the top ten.

Notes on this clone: The clone's antigen remains unknown. The input lacks base qualities; no much larger clone sits a single base away.

Each collaborating institution followed its own protocols to collect whole blood in K2EDTA tubes. For TCRbeta analysis, collaborators shipped samples as frozen whole blood, isolated PBMCs, or DNA extracted from either of those sample types. The germline V gene yields SGHRS for CDR1 and YFSETQ for CDR2. The CDR3 spans 14 residues, from the cysteine through the phenylalanine. Only the CDR3 DNA stays, 42 bases, in frame from base 1. V lost 4 bases and J lost 0 bases, and the count of bases not matched to a germline gene is 3. Sequencing input: peripheral blood. The source of this sequence is a man aged 45-65 years with active or convalescent COVID-19. The chain was built from TRBV5-1 and TRBJ1-1; the junction holds 7 bases that match TRBD1. Here is the DNA: TGCGCCAGCAGCCTAGGGACAGTGAACACTGAAGCTTTCTTT. This sequence encodes CASSLGTVNTEAFF.